This T cell receptor beta chain originates from a study of T cells in tuberculosis. After thawing and overnight rest, PBMC were stained with GMM-loaded CD1B tetramer, viability dye and anti-CD3 for sorting. CD1B tetramers were loaded with Rhodococcus equi-derived C32 glucose monomycolate. The data were produced by immunoSEQ multiplex PCR, yet TCRdb's version contains in-frame clones alone and is incomplete. The table includes around 60,000 clones, around 81% detected once. The ends were cut back, 0 bases at V and 4 bases at J, with 13 bases in the middle. The length of the CDR3 is 17 residues. Germline values: CDR1 MGHRA, CDR2 YSYEKL.

The chain recombines TRBV4-1 with TRBJ2-6, with TRBD1 as a possible D gene (6 bases). The sample comprised CD1b-GMM tetramer-negative cells sorted from PBMCs. The receptor comes from an adult woman with latent tuberculosis. The CDR3 is CASSQDPNRVGANVLTF. The DNA of the CDR3 is TGCGCCAGCAGCCAAGATCCCAACAGGGTAGGGGCCAACGTCCTGACTTTC.